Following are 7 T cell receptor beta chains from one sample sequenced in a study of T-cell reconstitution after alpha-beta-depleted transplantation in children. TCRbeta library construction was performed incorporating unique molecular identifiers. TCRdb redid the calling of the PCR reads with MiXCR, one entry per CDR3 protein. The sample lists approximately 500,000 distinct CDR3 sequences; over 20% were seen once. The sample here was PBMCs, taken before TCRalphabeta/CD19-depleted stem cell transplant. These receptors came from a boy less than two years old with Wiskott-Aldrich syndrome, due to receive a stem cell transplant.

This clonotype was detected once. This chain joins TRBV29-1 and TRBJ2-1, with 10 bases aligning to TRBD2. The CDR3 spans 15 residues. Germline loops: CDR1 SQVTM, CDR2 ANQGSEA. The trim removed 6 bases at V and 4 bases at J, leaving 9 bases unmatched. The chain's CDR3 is CSVPAAAGGYNEQFF. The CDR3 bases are TGCAGCGTCCCAGCTGCAGCGGGAGGGTACAATGAGCAGTTCTTC.

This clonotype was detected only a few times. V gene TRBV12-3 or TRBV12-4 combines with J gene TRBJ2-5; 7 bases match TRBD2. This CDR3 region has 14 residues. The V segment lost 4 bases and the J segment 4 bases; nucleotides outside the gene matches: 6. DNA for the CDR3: TGTGCCAGCAGTTGGGGGGACTACGGAGAGACCCAGTACTTC. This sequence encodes CASSWGDYGETQYF.

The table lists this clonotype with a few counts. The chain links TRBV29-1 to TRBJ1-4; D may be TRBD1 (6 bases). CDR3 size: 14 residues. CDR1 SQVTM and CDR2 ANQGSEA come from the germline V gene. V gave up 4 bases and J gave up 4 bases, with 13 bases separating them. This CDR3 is CSVVTGRDNEKLFF. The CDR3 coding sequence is TGCAGCGTTGTAACAGGGAGGGATAATGAAAAACTGTTTTTT.

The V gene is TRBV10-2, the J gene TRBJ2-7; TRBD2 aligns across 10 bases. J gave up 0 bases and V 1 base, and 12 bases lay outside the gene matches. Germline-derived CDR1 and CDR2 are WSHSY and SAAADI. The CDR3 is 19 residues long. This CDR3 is CASSELRLAGRRSSYEQYF. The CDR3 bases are TGCGCCAGCAGTGAGTTGAGACTAGCGGGCCGAAGAAGCTCCTACGAGCAGTACTTC.

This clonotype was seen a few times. As DNA, the CDR3 is TGTGCCACCAGCAGAGGTCGACTAGTAAAGGATGAGCAGTTCTTC. As protein: CATSRGRLVKDEQFF. The chain has TRBV15 and TRBJ2-1, with D possibly matching TRBD2 (6 bases). This CDR3 is 15 amino acids long. Trimming pared 1 base from V and 8 bases from J, leaving 15 bases between. CDR1 and CDR2 from the germline V gene are LNHNV and YYDKDF (reference sequence). The full variable domain, in which reference TRBV15 and TRBJ2-1 provide the parts outside the CDR3, is DAMVIQNPRYQVTQFGKPVTLSCSQTLNHNVMYWYQQKSSQAPKLLFHYYDKDFNNEADTPDNFQSRRPNTSFCFLDIRSPGLGDTAMYLCATSRGRLVKDEQFFGPGTRLTVL.

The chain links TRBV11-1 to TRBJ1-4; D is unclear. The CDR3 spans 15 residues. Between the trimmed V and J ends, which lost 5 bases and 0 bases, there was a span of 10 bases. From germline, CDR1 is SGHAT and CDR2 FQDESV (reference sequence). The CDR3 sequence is CASSGLQSTNEKLFF. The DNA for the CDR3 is TGTGCCAGCAGCGGACTACAATCAACTAATGAAAAACTGTTTTTT.

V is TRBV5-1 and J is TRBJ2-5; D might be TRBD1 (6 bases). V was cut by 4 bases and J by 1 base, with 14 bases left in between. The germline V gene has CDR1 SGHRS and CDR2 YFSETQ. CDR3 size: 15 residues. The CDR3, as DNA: TGCGCCAGCAGCCCACAAGGACAGTCCCAAGAGACCCAGTACTTC. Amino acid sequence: CASSPQGQSQETQYF. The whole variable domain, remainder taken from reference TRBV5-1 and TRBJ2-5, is KAGVTQTPRYLIKTRGQQVTLSCSPISGHRSVSWYQQTPGQGLQFLFEYFSETQRNKGNFPGRFSGRQFSNSRSEMNVSTLELGDSALYLCASSPQGQSQETQYFGPGTRLLVL.